The present entry profiles one TCR beta chain with its context. Its antigen is unknown. This entry belongs to a study of cytomegalovirus exposure and HLA in healthy donors. This CDR3 contains 13 residues. The ends were cut back, 7 bases at V and 1 base at J, with 9 bases in the middle. Germline assignment: CDR1 MNHNS and CDR2 SASEGT. Overall study results and limits: Another analysis was done later, and it associated around 16,000 TCR beta sequences with HLA alleles at 0.05 false discovery rate. Cytomegalovirus status, reportedly, was diagnosed with high specificity and sensitivity by the classifier.

The PCR had 60 Vbeta and 13 Jbeta primers. Only in-frame clones appear in the TCRdb table, and some are missing; sequencing was by immunoSEQ multiplex PCR. The repertoire table contains about 99,000 clones. The chain combines TRBV6-1 with TRBJ2-3, with D perhaps TRBD2 (6 bases). The sample comprised PBMCs. The TCR was taken from a man aged 35 to 55 in good health and CMV-seronegative. In nucleotides, the CDR3 is TGTGCCAGCATGAGGGAGGGCACAGATACGCAGTATTTT. Protein product: CASMREGTDTQYF.